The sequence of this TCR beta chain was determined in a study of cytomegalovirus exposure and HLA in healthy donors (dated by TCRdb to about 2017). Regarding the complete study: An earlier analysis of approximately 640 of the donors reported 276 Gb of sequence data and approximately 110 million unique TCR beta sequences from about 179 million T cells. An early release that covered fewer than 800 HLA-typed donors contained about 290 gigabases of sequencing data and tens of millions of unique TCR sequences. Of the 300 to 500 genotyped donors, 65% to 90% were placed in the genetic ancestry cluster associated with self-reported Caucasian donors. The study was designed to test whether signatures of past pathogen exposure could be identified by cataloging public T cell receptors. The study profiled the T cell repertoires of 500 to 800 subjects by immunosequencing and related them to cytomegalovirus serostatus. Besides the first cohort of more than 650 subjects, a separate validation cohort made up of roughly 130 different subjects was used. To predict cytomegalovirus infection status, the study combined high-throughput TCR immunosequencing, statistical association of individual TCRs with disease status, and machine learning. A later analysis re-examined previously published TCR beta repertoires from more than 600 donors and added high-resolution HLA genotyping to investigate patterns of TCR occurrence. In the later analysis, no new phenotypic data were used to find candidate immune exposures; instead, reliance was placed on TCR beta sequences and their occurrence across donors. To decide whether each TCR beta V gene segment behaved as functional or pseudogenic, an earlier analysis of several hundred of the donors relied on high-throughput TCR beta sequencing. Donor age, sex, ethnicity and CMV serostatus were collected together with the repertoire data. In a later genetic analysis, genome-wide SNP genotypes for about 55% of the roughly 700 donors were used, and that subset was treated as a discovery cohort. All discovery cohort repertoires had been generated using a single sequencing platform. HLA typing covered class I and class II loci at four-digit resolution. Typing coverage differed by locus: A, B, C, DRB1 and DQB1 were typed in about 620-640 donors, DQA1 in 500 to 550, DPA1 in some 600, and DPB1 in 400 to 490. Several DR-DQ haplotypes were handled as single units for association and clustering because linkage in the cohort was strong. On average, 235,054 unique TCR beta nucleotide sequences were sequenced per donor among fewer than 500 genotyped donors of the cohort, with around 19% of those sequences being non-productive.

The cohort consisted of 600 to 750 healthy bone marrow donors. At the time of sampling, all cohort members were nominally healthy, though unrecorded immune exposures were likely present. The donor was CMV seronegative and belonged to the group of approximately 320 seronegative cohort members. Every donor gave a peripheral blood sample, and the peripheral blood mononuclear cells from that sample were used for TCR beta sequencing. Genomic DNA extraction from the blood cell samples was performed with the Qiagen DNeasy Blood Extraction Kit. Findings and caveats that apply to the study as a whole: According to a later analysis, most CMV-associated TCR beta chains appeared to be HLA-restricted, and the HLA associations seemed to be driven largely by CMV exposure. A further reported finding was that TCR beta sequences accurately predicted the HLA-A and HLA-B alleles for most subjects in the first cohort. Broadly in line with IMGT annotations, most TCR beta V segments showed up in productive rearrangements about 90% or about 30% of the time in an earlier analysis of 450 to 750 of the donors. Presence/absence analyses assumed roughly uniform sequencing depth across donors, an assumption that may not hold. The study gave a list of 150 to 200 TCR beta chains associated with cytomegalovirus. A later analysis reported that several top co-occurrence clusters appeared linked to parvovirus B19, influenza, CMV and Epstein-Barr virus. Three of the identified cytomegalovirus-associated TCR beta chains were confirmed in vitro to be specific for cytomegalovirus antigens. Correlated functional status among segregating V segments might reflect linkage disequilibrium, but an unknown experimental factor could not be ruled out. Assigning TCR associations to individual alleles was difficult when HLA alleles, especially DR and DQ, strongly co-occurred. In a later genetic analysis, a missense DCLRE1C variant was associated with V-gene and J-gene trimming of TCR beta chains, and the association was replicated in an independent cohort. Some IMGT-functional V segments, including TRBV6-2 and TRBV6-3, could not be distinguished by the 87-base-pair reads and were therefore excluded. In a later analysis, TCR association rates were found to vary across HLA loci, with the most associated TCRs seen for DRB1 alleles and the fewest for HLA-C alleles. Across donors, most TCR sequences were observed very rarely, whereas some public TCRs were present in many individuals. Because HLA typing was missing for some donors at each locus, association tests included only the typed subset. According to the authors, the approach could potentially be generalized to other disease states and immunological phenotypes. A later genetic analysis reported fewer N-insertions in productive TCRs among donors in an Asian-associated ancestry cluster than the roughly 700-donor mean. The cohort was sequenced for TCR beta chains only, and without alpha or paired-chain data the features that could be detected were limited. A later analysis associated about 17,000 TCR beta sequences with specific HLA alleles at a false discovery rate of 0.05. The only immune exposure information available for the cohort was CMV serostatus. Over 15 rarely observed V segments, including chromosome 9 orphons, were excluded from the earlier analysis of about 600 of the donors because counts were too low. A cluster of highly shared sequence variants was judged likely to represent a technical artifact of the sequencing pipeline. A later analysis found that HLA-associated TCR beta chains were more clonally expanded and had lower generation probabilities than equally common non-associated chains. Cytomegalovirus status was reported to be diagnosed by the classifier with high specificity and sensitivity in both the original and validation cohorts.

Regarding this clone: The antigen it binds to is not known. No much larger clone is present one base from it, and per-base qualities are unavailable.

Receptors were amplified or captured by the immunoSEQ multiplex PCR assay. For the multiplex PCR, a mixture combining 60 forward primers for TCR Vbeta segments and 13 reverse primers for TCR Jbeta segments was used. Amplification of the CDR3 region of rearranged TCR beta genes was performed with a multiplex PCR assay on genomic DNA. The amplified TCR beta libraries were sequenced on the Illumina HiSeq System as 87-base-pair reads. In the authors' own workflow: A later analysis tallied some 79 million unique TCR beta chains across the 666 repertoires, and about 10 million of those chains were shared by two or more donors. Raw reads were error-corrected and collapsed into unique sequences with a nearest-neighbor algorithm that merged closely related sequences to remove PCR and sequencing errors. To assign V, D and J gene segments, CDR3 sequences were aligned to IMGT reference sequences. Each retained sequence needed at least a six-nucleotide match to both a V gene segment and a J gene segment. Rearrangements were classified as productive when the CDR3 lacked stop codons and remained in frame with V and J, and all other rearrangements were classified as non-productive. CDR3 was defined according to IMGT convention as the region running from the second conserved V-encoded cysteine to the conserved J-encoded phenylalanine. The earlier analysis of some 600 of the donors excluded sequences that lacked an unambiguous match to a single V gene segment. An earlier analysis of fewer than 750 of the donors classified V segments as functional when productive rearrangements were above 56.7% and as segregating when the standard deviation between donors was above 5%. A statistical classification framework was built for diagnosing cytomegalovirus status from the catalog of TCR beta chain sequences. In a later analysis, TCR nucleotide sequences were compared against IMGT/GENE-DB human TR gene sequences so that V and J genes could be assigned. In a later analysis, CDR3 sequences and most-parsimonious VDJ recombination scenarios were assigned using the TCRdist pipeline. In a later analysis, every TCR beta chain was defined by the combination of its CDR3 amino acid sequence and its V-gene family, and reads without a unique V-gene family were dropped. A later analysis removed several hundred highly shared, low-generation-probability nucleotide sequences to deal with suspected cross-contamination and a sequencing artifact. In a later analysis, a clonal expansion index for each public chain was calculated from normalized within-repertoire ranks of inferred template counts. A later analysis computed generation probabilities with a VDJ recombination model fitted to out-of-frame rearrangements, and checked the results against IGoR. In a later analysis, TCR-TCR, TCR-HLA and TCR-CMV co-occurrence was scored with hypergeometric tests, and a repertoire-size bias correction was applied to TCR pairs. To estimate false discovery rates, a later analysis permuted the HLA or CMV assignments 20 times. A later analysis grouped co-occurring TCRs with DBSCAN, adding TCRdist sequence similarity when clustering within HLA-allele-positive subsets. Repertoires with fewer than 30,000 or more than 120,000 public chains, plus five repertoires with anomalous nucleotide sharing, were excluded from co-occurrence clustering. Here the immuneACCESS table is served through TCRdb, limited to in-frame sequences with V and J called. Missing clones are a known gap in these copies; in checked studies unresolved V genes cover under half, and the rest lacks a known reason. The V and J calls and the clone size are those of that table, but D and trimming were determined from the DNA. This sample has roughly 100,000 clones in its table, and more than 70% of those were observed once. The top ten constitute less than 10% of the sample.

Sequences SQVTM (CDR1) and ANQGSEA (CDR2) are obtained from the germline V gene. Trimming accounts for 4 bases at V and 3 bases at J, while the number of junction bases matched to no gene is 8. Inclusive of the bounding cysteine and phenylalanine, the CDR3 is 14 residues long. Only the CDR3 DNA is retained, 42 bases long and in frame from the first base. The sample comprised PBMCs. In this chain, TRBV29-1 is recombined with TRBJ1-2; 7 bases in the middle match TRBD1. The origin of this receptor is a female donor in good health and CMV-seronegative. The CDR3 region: CSVVQGLTHYGYTF. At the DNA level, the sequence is TGCAGCGTTGTACAGGGGCTGACTCACTATGGCTACACCTTC.